The TCR beta chain under discussion was sequenced for a study of response to subunit inactivated influenza vaccine. TCRdb fed the RT-PCR reads into MiXCR, producing one record per CDR3 protein. This table holds about 540,000 distinct CDR3 sequences, roughly a quarter found once. V lost 6 bases and J 5 bases, leaving 7 bases between the germline ends. The germline V gene has CDR1 MNHNY and CDR2 SVGAGI (reference sequence). The CDR3 is 12 amino acids. This clonotype was found many times. The same specimen was also included in a second study, on T cells expressing NK-cell markers. This second study notes: 5'RACE template switching with UMIs produced the TCR beta cDNA. Of CD8+ T cells, about 1.0-8% belonged to dominant NKG2C+ clonotypes in five to seven donors.

This TCR was recovered from a man aged 45-60 years who received an inactivated influenza vaccine. The specimen comprised CD4+ T cells sorted from PBMCs, sampled about 11 days after vaccination. This chain uses TRBV6-6 with TRBJ2-2; D ambiguous. This CDR3 is CASSQRTGELFF. The DNA of the CDR3 is TGTGCCAGCAGCCAACGTACCGGGGAGCTGTTTTTT.